One sample yielded the 26 T cell receptor beta chains listed below, sequenced in a study of blood T cell repertoires in COVID-19. The protocol was immunoSEQ multiplex PCR, while the TCRdb copy is restricted to in-frame clones and leaves out a portion. The sample has over 200,000 clones, approximately 80% seen once. The sample was peripheral blood. The origin of the receptors is a woman aged 80 or over with COVID-19, enrolled during active disease.

The chain recombines TRBV28 with TRBJ2-4; 7 bases map to TRBD1. V lost 8 bases to trimming and J lost 0 bases; unmatched junction nucleotides: 7. CDR3 length equals 15 residues. Germline V CDR1 and CDR2: MDHEN, SYDVKM. Written as DNA, the CDR3 is TGTGCCAGCTTGAAGGGGGCCCGAGCCAAAAACATTCAGTACTTC. Amino acids: CASLKGARAKNIQYF.

The J gene is TRBJ2-1, the V gene TRBV10-1; 7 bases agree with TRBD2. CDR1 and CDR2 from the germline V gene are WNHNN and SYGVQD (reference sequence). The V and J ends lost 8 bases and 8 bases, in that order; junction bases with no gene match: 3. This CDR3 is built from 11 residues. The chain's CDR3 is CASGRADEQFF. DNA of the CDR3: TGCGCCAGCGGGAGGGCCGATGAGCAGTTCTTC.

This clone is a singleton in its sample. V and J are TRBV6-5 and TRBJ2-1; the match to TRBD2 covers 7 bases. The CDR3 sequence is 13 residues long. The J segment lost 10 bases and the V segment lost 7 bases, leaving 10 bases of the junction unmatched. Germline values: CDR1 MNHEY, CDR2 SVGAGI. CDR3: CASMGGYAKEQFF. The CDR3 DNA is TGTGCCAGCATGGGGGGGTACGCAAAGGAGCAGTTCTTC.

The gene calls are TRBV5-1 and TRBJ2-4, with 8 bases matching TRBD2. The CDR3 spans 14 residues. V trimming: 4 bases; J trimming: 7 bases; junction bases outside the gene matches: 7. Germline-derived CDR1 and CDR2 are SGHRS and YFSETQ. CDR3 loop: CASSLEREMNIQYF. The CDR3 bases are TGCGCCAGCAGCCTTGAGCGGGAGATGAACATTCAGTACTTC.

The chain joins TRBV6-5 to TRBJ1-3; D ambiguous. V was clipped by 5 bases and J by 2 bases, with 10 bases between them. CDR1 is MNHEY and CDR2 is SVGAGI in the germline V gene. This CDR3 is 14 amino acids long. The CDR3 loop reads CASSLNKAGNTIYF. As DNA, the CDR3 is TGTGCCAGCAGTCTTAACAAAGCTGGAAACACCATATATTTT.

This clone was detected once. V and J are TRBV7-3 and TRBJ2-2; a weak D match, TRBD2 (5 bases). The CDR3 is 14 residues long. V dropped 4 bases and J dropped 5 bases, with 11 bases sitting between them. Germline loops: CDR1 SGHTA, CDR2 FQGTGA. The CDR3 sequence is CASSSRTGTGELFF. DNA for the CDR3: TGTGCCAGCAGCTCCCGGACGGGGACCGGGGAGCTGTTTTTT.

The rearrangement links TRBV7-8 to TRBJ1-1; D ambiguous. Germline CDR1 SGHVS, CDR2 FQNEAQ. The CDR3 has 16 amino acids. V lost 0 bases, J lost 1 base, and 12 bases lay in between. CDR3 nucleotide sequence: TGTGCCAGCAGCTTAGCGAGAGGGTGGAAGAACACTGAAGCTTTCTTT. Amino acids: CASSLARGWKNTEAFF.

The table lists this clone with a count of one. This chain joins TRBV18 and TRBJ1-2; D gene unclear. Trimming pared 3 bases from V and 8 bases from J, leaving 13 bases between. CDR1 KGHSH and CDR2 LQKENI come from the germline V gene. This CDR3 has 13 residues. The chain's CDR3 is CASSPEGGYGYTF. DNA of the CDR3: TGTGCCAGCTCACCGGAAGGAGGATACGGCTACACCTTC.

Comments on this clone: Distinct nucleotide sequences in the sample also encode this CDR3. The gene calls are TRBV5-1 and TRBJ2-3; 8 nucleotides line up with TRBD2. Per germline, CDR1 SGHRS and CDR2 YFSETQ. This CDR3 is 15 amino acids long. V trimming: 0 bases; J trimming: 0 bases; junction bases outside the gene matches: 0. CDR3 residues: CASSLGGGSTDTQYF. The CDR3 DNA follows: TGCGCCAGCAGCTTGGGCGGGGGGAGCACAGATACGCAGTATTTT.

J is TRBJ1-6 and V is TRBV7-3; a weak D match, TRBD1 (6 bases). This CDR3 region has 14 residues. Germline CDR1 reads SGHTA; CDR2 reads FQGTGA. V lost 3 bases, J lost 9 bases, and 12 bases lay in between. The DNA for the CDR3 is TGTGCCAGCAGCTTGGAGGCAGGGGTTTCACCCCTCCACTTT. The encoded protein is CASSLEAGVSPLHF.

This clone was observed a single time. This chain joins TRBV9 and TRBJ1-3, with D possibly being TRBD1 (6 bases). Germline V gene lookup returns CDR1 SGDLS and CDR2 YYNGEE. The ends were cut back, 3 bases at V and 4 bases at J, with 14 bases in the middle. This CDR3 has 15 residues. In DNA form, the CDR3 reads TGTGCCAGCAGCGAGCGGGGGGCTAGAGGAAACACCATATATTTT. Translating it yields CASSERGARGNTIYF.

V gene TRBV4-1 combines with J gene TRBJ2-7; D is perhaps TRBD1 (7 bases). The V end lost 0 bases, the J end lost 5 bases, and 17 bases lay between the germline ends. CDR1 and CDR2 (germline): MGHRA, YSYEKL. The CDR3 has 16 residues. The CDR3 DNA is TGCGCCAGCAGCCAAGATCAGCCAGGGGGGACGGACGAGCAGTACTTC. Translating it yields CASSQDQPGGTDEQYF.

V is TRBV4-1 and J is TRBJ2-3; D remains unclear. V shed 0 bases and J shed 5 bases, with 9 bases lying between them. The CDR3 sequence is 14 residues long. CDR1 is MGHRA and CDR2 is YSYEKL in the germline V gene. The CDR3 is CASSQDRRIDTQYF. Written as DNA, the CDR3 is TGCGCCAGCAGCCAAGATAGGAGAATAGATACGCAGTATTTT.

V gene TRBV6-5 combines with J gene TRBJ1-6; D is ambiguous. Trimming removed 5 bases at V and 7 bases at J, with 15 bases between. The V gene's germline CDR1 is MNHEY and CDR2 SVGAGI. The CDR3 runs to 15 residues. This CDR3 is CASSTRATGNSPLHF. Here the CDR3 DNA reads TGTGCCAGCAGTACCCGGGCAACGGGGAATTCACCCCTCCACTTT.

The V and J genes are TRBV11-3 and TRBJ2-1, with D possibly matching TRBD2 (6 bases). The CDR3 is made up of 14 amino acids. Germline CDR1 is SGHNT and CDR2 is YENEEA. Trimming cost V 5 bases and J 1 base, with 9 bases left between them. CDR3 region: CASSPGLSYNEQFF. Written as DNA, the CDR3 is TGTGCCAGCAGCCCGGGACTTTCCTACAATGAGCAGTTCTTC.

The CDR3 nucleotides read TGTGCCAGCAGCCAAGATCACCAGCGGGAGGGCCACGAGCAGTACTTC. Its translation is CASSQDHQREGHEQYF. The chain employs TRBV4-2 and TRBJ2-7, with 10 bases fitting TRBD2. Germline-derived CDR1 and CDR2 are LGHNA and YNFKEQ. The CDR3 extends over 16 amino acids. Unmatched junction bases numbered 7, after V lost 0 bases and J lost 5 bases.

The chain uses TRBV21-1 and TRBJ1-2; TRBD1 was called by the table and not checked on the DNA. TRBV21-1 is termed a pseudogene. The CDR3 is made up of 17 amino acids. CDR3 residues: CASSKGKQGPILYGYTF. The CDR3 nucleotides are TGTGCCAGCAGCAAAGGAAAACAGGGGCCGATCCTCTATGGCTACACCTTC.

The V and J genes are TRBV20-1 and TRBJ1-4; D remains ambiguous. Germline V gene data show CDR1 as DFQATT and CDR2 as SNEGSKA (reference sequence). V was trimmed by 7 bases and J by 6 bases, leaving 9 bases between them. CDR3 length equals 11 residues. CDR3 bases: TGCAGTGTCGAGGTGGATGAAAAACTGTTTTTT. This encodes CSVEVDEKLFF.

This chain joins TRBV4-2 and TRBJ2-7; maybe TRBD1 (7 bases). Trimming left V 4 bases short and J 4 bases short, with 17 bases between. Per the germline V gene, CDR1 is LGHNA and CDR2 is YNFKEQ. The CDR3 runs 15 residues. CDR3 amino acids: CASSLATGTLYEQYF. In DNA, the CDR3 is TGTGCCAGCAGCCTAGCGACAGGGACTTTATACGAGCAGTACTTC.

The chain is built from TRBV13 and TRBJ1-6; D call uncertain. The germline V gene has CDR1 PRHDT and CDR2 FYEKMQ (reference sequence). The CDR3 is made up of 13 amino acids. V was trimmed by 2 bases and J by 10 bases, leaving 9 bases between them. In DNA form, the CDR3 reads TGTGCCAGCAGCTTACTTGGAGGGTCACCCCTCCACTTT. Translating gives CASSLLGGSPLHF.

The chain joins TRBV28 to TRBJ2-3, with TRBD2 identical over 8 bases. The CDR3 covers 15 residues. Germline lookup yields CDR1 MDHEN and CDR2 SYDVKM. J lost 3 bases, V lost 5 bases, and 7 bases had no gene match. CDR3 loop: CASSRGGRGTDTQYF. In DNA form, the CDR3 reads TGTGCCAGCAGTCGCGGGGGGAGGGGGACAGATACGCAGTATTTT.

V and J are TRBV15 and TRBJ1-1; 7 bases line up with TRBD1. The length of the CDR3 is 14 residues. The germline V gene has CDR1 LNHNV and CDR2 YYDKDF (reference sequence). The V segment lost 1 base and the J segment 11 bases; nucleotides outside the gene matches: 10. CDR3 in amino acids: CATSRGDRERKAFF. The CDR3 DNA sequence: TGTGCCACCAGCAGAGGAGACAGGGAACGTAAGGCTTTCTTT. Together with reference TRBV15 and TRBJ1-1, the CDR3 gives the full variable domain: DAMVIQNPRYQVTQFGKPVTLSCSQTLNHNVMYWYQQKSSQAPKLLFHYYDKDFNNEADTPDNFQSRRPNTSFCFLDIRSPGLGDTAMYLCATSRGDRERKAFFGQGTRLTVV.

The V call is TRBV19, the J call TRBJ1-2; D unresolved. The CDR3 loop spans 12 amino acids. V was pared by 7 bases and J by 8 bases, with 14 bases between. Per the germline V gene, CDR1 is LNHDA and CDR2 is SQIVND (reference sequence). CDR3 sequence reads: CASKDSRWGYTF. The DNA of the CDR3 is TGTGCCAGTAAAGACTCAAGGTGGGGCTACACCTTC.

This chain links TRBV25-1 with TRBJ2-2; D gene ambiguous. Germline V gives CDR1 MGHDK, CDR2 SYGVNS. Trimming cost V 4 bases and J 4 bases, with 7 bases left between them. This CDR3 is 13 amino acids long. This chain's CDR3 is CASSATGTGELFF. In DNA form, the CDR3 reads TGTGCCAGCAGTGCCACGGGCACCGGGGAGCTGTTTTTT.

This clone was detected once. This chain joins TRBV18 and TRBJ2-3; D is uncertain. The CDR3 is made up of 14 amino acids. Trimming took off 3 bases at V and 6 bases at J, with 13 bases between the two ends. Germline V gene data show CDR1 as KGHSH and CDR2 as LQKENI. CDR3 residues: CASSPSPAADTQYF. The CDR3 DNA reads TGTGCCAGCTCACCCTCCCCAGCAGCGGATACGCAGTATTTT.

This chain uses TRBV27 with TRBJ2-2; 8 bases are shared with TRBD2. The V and J ends lost 6 bases and 0 bases, in that order; junction bases with no gene match: 6. Germline V gene sequence: CDR1 MNHEY, CDR2 SMNVEV (reference sequence). This CDR3 spans 16 amino acids. The DNA for the CDR3 is TGTGCCAGCAGGTTGGGAGCGGGAGCGAACACCGGGGAGCTGTTTTTT. Residues: CASRLGAGANTGELFF.